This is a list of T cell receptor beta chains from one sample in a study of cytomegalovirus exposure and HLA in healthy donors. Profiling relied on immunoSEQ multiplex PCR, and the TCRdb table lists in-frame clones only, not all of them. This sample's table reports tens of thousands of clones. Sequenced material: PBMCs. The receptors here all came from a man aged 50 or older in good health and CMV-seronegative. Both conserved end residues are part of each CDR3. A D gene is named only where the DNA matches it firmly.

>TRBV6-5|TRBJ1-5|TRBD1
TGTGCCAGCAGTTACTCGAACAGGGGGCGTCAGCCCCAGCATTTT
CASSYSNRGRQPQHF
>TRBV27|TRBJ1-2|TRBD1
TGTGCCAGCAGTTCTAGGGTGGGACAGGGCTATGGCTACACCTTC
CASSSRVGQGYGYTF
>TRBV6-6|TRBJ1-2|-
TGTGCCAGCAGTTTGTGGGGGGAAGGCTACACCTTC
CASSLWGEGYTF
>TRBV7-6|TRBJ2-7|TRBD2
TGTGCCAGCAGCTTAGAACATCTAGCGGGGGGCGAGCAGTACTTC
CASSLEHLAGGEQYF
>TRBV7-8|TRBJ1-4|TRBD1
TGTGCCAGCAGCCCCACCTGGACAGGACAAAATGAAAAACTGTTTTTT
CASSPTWTGQNEKLFF
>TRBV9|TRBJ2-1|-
TGTGCCAGCAGCTTCTCGACGACACAGGGAAGTGAGCAGTTCTTC
CASSFSTTQGSEQFF
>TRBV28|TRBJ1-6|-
TGTGCCAGCAGTTTTAGCCAGGGGAACTCCTATAATTCACCCCTCCACTTT
CASSFSQGNSYNSPLHF
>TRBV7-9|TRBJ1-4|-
TGTGCCAGCACCAAGGGGGACTATAAACTGTTTTTT
CASTKGDYKLFF
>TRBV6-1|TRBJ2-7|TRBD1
TGTGCCAGCAGTGAACAGGGGGCCCTCACCTACGAGCAGTACTTC
CASSEQGALTYEQYF
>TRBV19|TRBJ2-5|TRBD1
TGTGCCAGTAGCATACCGGGACAGGGGAAAGAGACCCAGTACTTC
CASSIPGQGKETQYF
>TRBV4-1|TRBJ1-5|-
TGCGCCAGCAGCCAAGCCAACAGTATCAATCAGCCCCAGCATTTT
CASSQANSINQPQHF
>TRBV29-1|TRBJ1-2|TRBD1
TGCAGCGCGCCGGACAGGGCTGGATATGGCTACACCTTC
CSAPDRAGYGYTF
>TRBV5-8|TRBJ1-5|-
TGTGCCAGCACCCCCTTAGGGGGCAATCAGCCCCAGCATTTT
CASTPLGGNQPQHF
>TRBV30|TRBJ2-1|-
TGTGCCTGGAGTAAGTGGGGGCCTTACAATGAGCAGTTCTTC
CAWSKWGPYNEQFF
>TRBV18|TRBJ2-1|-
TGTGCCAGCTCACCACCAACAGGGATTCACAATGAGCAGTTCTTC
CASSPPTGIHNEQFF
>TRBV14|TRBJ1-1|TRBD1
TGTGCCAGCAGCCAAGATTTCGTCCCTGACAGGGCGGTGGCCTTGAACACTGAAGCTTTCTTT
CASSQDFVPDRAVALNTEAFF
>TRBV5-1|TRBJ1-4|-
TGCGCCAGCAGCTCTACTACGACAGGAACTAATGAAAAACTGTTTTTT
CASSSTTTGTNEKLFF
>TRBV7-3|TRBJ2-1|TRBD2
TGTGCCAGCAGCTCCTCGGGGGGATCCTACAATGAGCAGTTCTTC
CASSSSGGSYNEQFF
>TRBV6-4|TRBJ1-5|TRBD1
TGTGCCAGCAGTGTTACCTCGGGACAGGGCTGCTGCTTTAGCAATCAGCCCCAGCATTTT
CASSVTSGQGCCFSNQPQHF
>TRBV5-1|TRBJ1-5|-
TGCGCCAGCAGTTACAATCAGCCCCAGCATTTT
CASSYNQPQHF